This TCR beta chain was observed in a study of technical replicates of blood from a few donors. Only in-frame clones appear in the TCRdb table, and some are missing; sequencing was by immunoSEQ multiplex PCR. The table includes 85,000 to 100,000 clones, about 90% detected once. The sequenced sample consisted of T cells isolated from PBMCs. This TCR was sampled from a human donor in good health.

CDR3 amino acids: CASSTGTVDQPQHF. The CDR3 DNA is TGTGCCAGTAGCACCGGGACAGTTGATCAGCCCCAGCATTTT. V gene TRBV19 combines with J gene TRBJ1-5; 7 nucleotides agree with TRBD1. The CDR3 contains 14 residues. V trimming: 6 bases; J trimming: 5 bases; junction bases outside the gene matches: 7. The germline V gene encodes CDR1 LNHDA and CDR2 SQIVND (reference sequence).